Each of the 2 T cell receptor beta chains below was sequenced from the same sample in a study of identical twins. A single record per CDR3 protein comes from TCRdb applying MiXCR to the 5' RACE reads. The data hold 250,000 or so distinct CDR3 sequences, with roughly 13% observed a single time. These same data were also listed under a study on yellow fever vaccine responses in identical twins.

The specimen was memory (CD45RO+) T cells sorted from blood. The receptors were gathered from a woman aged 18-35 years in good health.

This clonotype was detected a few times. V gene TRBV15 combines with J gene TRBJ2-6, with D possibly TRBD1 on 5 matching bases. Germline loops: CDR1 LNHNV, CDR2 YYDKDF (reference sequence). Trimming removed 2 bases from V and 3 bases from J, with 5 bases in between. The CDR3 runs 14 residues. The CDR3 region is CATSRQGGANVLTF. Written as DNA, the CDR3 is TGTGCCACCAGCAGACAGGGTGGGGCCAACGTCCTGACTTTC. Filled out from reference TRBV15 and TRBJ2-6, the complete variable domain reads DAMVIQNPRYQVTQFGKPVTLSCSQTLNHNVMYWYQQKSSQAPKLLFHYYDKDFNNEADTPDNFQSRRPNTSFCFLDIRSPGLGDTAMYLCATSRQGGANVLTFGAGSRLTVL.

The rearrangement uses TRBV24-1 and TRBJ2-1; no definite D call. Trimming stripped 3 bases from V and 0 bases from J, with 14 bases between. CDR3 size: 17 residues. The germline V gene has CDR1 KGHDR and CDR2 SFDVKD. CDR3 loop: CATSDRVPESSYNEQFF. For the CDR3, the DNA is TGTGCCACCAGTGATAGGGTTCCCGAGAGCTCCTACAATGAGCAGTTCTTC.